This passage covers 24 T cell receptor beta chains from one sample sequenced in a study of regulatory T cells in long-lasting Graves disease. Through Arm-PCR of CDR3 regions and iRepertoire HTBI primers, TCR beta libraries were built. One entry per CDR3 protein, called by TCRdb with MiXCR from the multiplex PCR reads. The data show a few hundred thousand distinct CDR3 sequences, with 23% seen just once and around 24% held by the top ten. The time point was: persistent/refractory GD, antithyroid drugs over 5 years with positive TRAb. There was RNA extracted from PBMCs, and the TCR library was made from it. The sequenced sample was peripheral blood mononuclear cells (PBMCs), obtained when the disease was refractory, from a patient treated with antithyroid drugs. The origin of the receptors is a female donor with Graves disease.

The chain couples TRBV5-1 to TRBJ2-1, with D perhaps TRBD1 (6 bases). The V end lost 7 bases, the J end lost 4 bases, and 15 bases lay between the germline ends. The CDR3 covers 14 residues. The germline gives CDR1 SGHRS, CDR2 YFSETQ. CDR3 protein: CASSQGQWYNEQFF. The CDR3 DNA reads TGCGCCAGCTCGCAGGGGCAGTGGTACAATGAGCAGTTCTTC.

This clonotype was counted a few times. J is TRBJ2-5 and V is TRBV7-2, with TRBD1 identical over 7 bases. CDR1 SGHTA and CDR2 FQGNSA come from the germline V gene. J gave up 6 bases and V 5 bases, and 6 bases lay outside the gene matches. There are 13 residues in the CDR3. The CDR3 loop reads CASSVTGVKTQYF. The CDR3 region has the DNA TGTGCCAGCAGCGTTACAGGGGTCAAGACCCAGTACTTC.

This clonotype was found a few times. The chain combines TRBV7-2 with TRBJ2-5, with 8 bases that match TRBD2. The CDR3 covers 15 residues. With 5 bases clipped from V and 4 bases from J, the junction kept 9 bases outside the gene matches. Looked up from germline, CDR1 is SGHTA and CDR2 is FQGNSA. CDR3 nucleotide sequence: TGTGCCAGCAGCCACGGGGGGGAGGGACTAGAGACCCAGTACTTC. It is translated as CASSHGGEGLETQYF. The full variable domain, with the rest looked up from reference TRBV7-2 and TRBJ2-5, is GAGVSQSPSNKVTEKGKDVELRCDPISGHTALYWYRQSLGQGLEFLIYFQGNSAPDKSGLPSDRFSAERTGGSVSTLTIQRTQQEDSAVYLCASSHGGEGLETQYFGPGTRLLVL.

The chain has TRBV6-1 and TRBJ2-3; possible D gene TRBD1, 5 bases. The germline V gene encodes CDR1 MNHNS and CDR2 SASEGT. The CDR3 covers 15 residues. V shed 3 bases and J shed 4 bases, with 14 bases lying between them. The chain's CDR3 is CASSDIRASADTQYF. CDR3 bases: TGTGCCAGCAGTGATATCAGGGCGTCGGCAGATACGCAGTATTTT.

In this sample, this clonotype turned up a few times. This chain joins TRBV20-1 and TRBJ1-1; D ambiguous. V lost 4 bases and J lost 1, with 10 bases in between. The CDR3 contains 13 residues. CDR1 is DFQATT and CDR2 is SNEGSKA in the germline V gene (reference sequence). DNA of the CDR3: TGCAGTGCTACCGATGACGCGAACACTGAAGCTTTCTTT. Its protein product is CSATDDANTEAFF.

Here the CDR3 reads CASSQEAHYSYEQYF. The CDR3 DNA follows: TGTGCCAGCAGCCAAGAAGCCCATTACTCCTACGAGCAGTACTTC. This chain uses TRBV14 with TRBJ2-7, with unresolved D. CDR1 SGHDN and CDR2 FVKESK come from the germline V gene. Trimming pared 0 bases from V and 0 bases from J, leaving 9 bases between. CDR3 size: 15 residues. The variable domain in full, completed from reference TRBV14 and TRBJ2-7, reads EAGVTQFPSHSVIEKGQTVTLRCDPISGHDNLYWYRRVMGKEIKFLLHFVKESKQDESGMPNNRFLAERTGGTYSTLKVQPAELEDSGVYFCASSQEAHYSYEQYFGPGTRLTVT.

The chain uses TRBV18 and TRBJ1-2; D unclear. The germline V gene encodes CDR1 KGHSH and CDR2 LQKENI. CDR3 length: 14 amino acids. Trimming stripped 2 bases from V and 8 bases from J, with 15 bases between. CDR3 sequence (DNA): TGTGCCAGCTCACCAGGAGTGAGCGTAGGGGGCTACACCTTC. Its translation is CASSPGVSVGGYTF.

This clonotype was observed many times. The chain carries TRBV2 and TRBJ2-2; no clear D. The CDR3 length is 14 residues. The germline CDR1 and CDR2 sequences are SNHLY and FYNNEI. Trimming left V 0 bases short and J 5 bases short, with 7 bases between. The CDR3 DNA follows: TGTGCCAGCAGTGAAGCGTTTAAGACCGGGGAGCTGTTTTTT. It codes for CASSEAFKTGELFF.

This clonotype has at least ten counts. The J gene is TRBJ2-6, the V gene TRBV28; D is perhaps TRBD1 (6 bases). The germline V and J ends were trimmed by 4 bases and 4 bases, with 23 bases remaining between them. This CDR3 is built from 19 residues. CDR1 and CDR2 (germline): MDHEN, SYDVKM. DNA of the CDR3: TGTGCCAGCAGTTCACCCCCGGGGTTACAGGGAGCAGGGGCCAACGTCCTGACTTTC. It codes for CASSSPPGLQGAGANVLTF.

This clonotype was observed many times. The rearrangement links TRBV12-3 or TRBV12-4 to TRBJ1-5, with a possible D match to TRBD1 (6 bases). The V end was cut by 3 bases, the J end by 0 bases, with 12 bases between. The CDR3 is 16 residues long. The CDR3 sequence: CASSLTGGFSNQPQHF. In DNA, the CDR3 is TGTGCCAGCAGTTTGACAGGAGGCTTTAGCAATCAGCCCCAGCATTTT.

A few counts support this clonotype. J is TRBJ2-3 and V is TRBV28, with D perhaps given as TRBD1 or TRBD2 (6 bases each). This CDR3 has 14 residues. Looked up from germline, CDR1 is MDHEN and CDR2 is SYDVKM. Trimming pared 10 bases from V and 3 bases from J, leaving 17 bases between. The CDR3 loop reads CATSPRGRTDTQYF. CDR3 DNA: TGTGCCACCAGCCCAAGGGGGAGGACAGATACGCAGTATTTT.

Ten or more counts support this clonotype. The chain carries TRBV28 and TRBJ1-2, with 10 bases identical to TRBD1. Germline assignment: CDR1 MDHEN and CDR2 SYDVKM. The CDR3 length is 16 residues. V shed 8 bases, J shed 6 bases, and the junction held 15 bases outside the gene matches. As DNA, the CDR3 is TGTGCCAGCCAGACAGGGGGCGCTTGGGGAGGTAATGGCTACACCTTC. It is translated as CASQTGGAWGGNGYTF.

This clonotype was seen repeatedly, ten times or more. The V and J genes are TRBV12-3 or TRBV12-4 and TRBJ2-5; 7 bases align to TRBD1. Germline trimming cut 6 bases from V and 5 bases from J; bases unmatched to any gene: 15. The CDR3 runs to 16 residues. The CDR3 bases are TGTGCCAGCAGACAGCTCCGACAGGGAGAGATCGAGACCCAGTACTTC. It codes for CASRQLRQGEIETQYF.

This clonotype was picked up a small number of times. The V gene is TRBV7-3, the J gene TRBJ2-6, with a possible D match to TRBD2 (6 bases). CDR1 and CDR2 from the germline V gene are SGHTA and FQGTGA. Trimming took 0 bases from V and 0 from J, leaving 12 bases between them. The CDR3 totals 18 residues. The CDR3 sequence: CASSLTAGLVSGANVLTF. For the CDR3, the DNA is TGTGCCAGCAGCTTAACGGCGGGGCTAGTCTCTGGGGCCAACGTCCTGACTTTC.

This clonotype was recorded at least ten times. The chain carries TRBV6-1 and TRBJ1-1; 8 bases fit TRBD1. The CDR3 has 13 amino acids. CDR1 is MNHNS and CDR2 is SASEGT in the germline V gene. V lost 6 bases, J lost 5 bases, and 5 bases stayed unmatched. The CDR3 region has the DNA TGTGCCAGCAGAGCAGGGGGCTGGACTGAAGCTTTCTTT. Translating it yields CASRAGGWTEAFF.

This clonotype has only one observation. Since a much larger clone is just one base distant, this may be a read error. V is TRBV28 and J is TRBJ2-7; possibly TRBD2 for D (5 bases). The CDR3 is made up of 15 amino acids. Trimming pared 4 bases from V and 6 bases from J, leaving 19 bases between. CDR1 and CDR2 from the germline V gene are MDHEN and SYDVKM. The CDR3 sequence: CASSSNSAGGREQYF. The CDR3 DNA reads TGTGCCAGCAGTTCCAACTCAGCTGGAGGTCGCGAGCAGTACTTC.

This chain links TRBV20-1 with TRBJ1-1; weak D call: TRBD1 (6 bases). V was shortened by 1 base and J by 2 bases, with 14 bases between the two germline ends. This CDR3 has 15 amino acids. Germline lookup yields CDR1 DFQATT and CDR2 SNEGSKA (reference sequence). CDR3 DNA: TGCAGTGCTAGAGCCGCCCGGGGGCTAAACACTGAAGCTTTCTTT. It yields the protein CSARAARGLNTEAFF.

At least ten counts were recorded for this clonotype. CDR3 sequence: CASSLFRGFLKNIQYF. The CDR3 bases are TGTGCCAGCAGTTTATTCCGAGGGTTTCTCAAAAACATTCAGTACTTC. This sequence joins TRBV28 and TRBJ2-4, with D possibly matching TRBD2 (5 bases). CDR1 is MDHEN, CDR2 SYDVKM, per germline. Trimming took 1 base from V and 3 from J, leaving 13 bases between them. The CDR3 loop spans 16 amino acids.

The CDR3 sequence is CASSLGRLAGIDSTNEQFF. CDR3 DNA sequence: TGCGCCAGCAGCTTGGGTCGACTAGCGGGTATAGACTCTACGAATGAGCAGTTCTTC. The V call is TRBV5-1, the J call TRBJ2-1; 10 bases map to TRBD2. This CDR3 has 19 residues. V dropped 0 bases and J dropped 7; count of bases not matched to a gene: 16. CDR1 SGHRS and CDR2 YFSETQ come from the germline V gene.

This clonotype was seen repeatedly, ten times or more. V usage is TRBV9 and J usage is TRBJ1-1, with no clear D. The CDR3 extends over 13 amino acids. V was clipped by 0 bases and J by 0 bases, with 3 bases between them. Germline V gene lookup returns CDR1 SGDLS and CDR2 YYNGEE. The CDR3 nucleotides read TGTGCCAGCAGCGTAGGAATGAACACTGAAGCTTTCTTT. Translated, it gives CASSVGMNTEAFF.

This clonotype has a count of ten or more. The rearrangement joins TRBV6-4 to TRBJ1-2; D is uncertain. The V and J ends lost 7 bases and 8 bases respectively, with 14 bases between them. Germline V gene lookup returns CDR1 MRHNA and CDR2 SNTAGT. CDR3 length equals 12 residues. The CDR3 protein is CASKGPVQGYTF. The CDR3 nucleotides read TGTGCCAGCAAAGGACCGGTTCAGGGCTACACCTTC.

CDR3 loop: CATSDGGRGALSGGYTF. The DNA of the CDR3 is TGTGCCACCAGTGATGGGGGACGGGGGGCCCTATCTGGTGGCTACACCTTC. The chain employs TRBV24-1 and TRBJ1-2, with D possibly matching TRBD1 (6 bases). Trimming left V 3 bases short and J 7 bases short, with 23 bases between. The germline V gene has CDR1 KGHDR and CDR2 SFDVKD. This CDR3 has 17 residues.

The chain recombines TRBV3-1 with TRBJ2-7, with 9 bases aligning to TRBD2. Germline V gene data show CDR1 as LGHDT and CDR2 as YNNKEL (reference sequence). The CDR3 is 16 residues long. After removal of 4 bases from V and 0 bases from J, the junction contained 7 bases not matched to a gene. CDR3 bases: TGTGCCAGCAGCCCCAGACTAGCGGATAGCTCCTACGAGCAGTACTTC. Its translation is CASSPRLADSSYEQYF.

The chain carries TRBV6-5 and TRBJ1-4, with no clear D. CDR1 MNHEY and CDR2 SVGAGI come from the germline V gene. V lost 2 bases and J lost 6, with 10 bases in between. The CDR3 runs 14 residues. The CDR3 protein is CASSYRATDEKLFF. Here the CDR3 DNA reads TGTGCCAGCAGTTACCGGGCGACTGATGAAAAACTGTTTTTT.